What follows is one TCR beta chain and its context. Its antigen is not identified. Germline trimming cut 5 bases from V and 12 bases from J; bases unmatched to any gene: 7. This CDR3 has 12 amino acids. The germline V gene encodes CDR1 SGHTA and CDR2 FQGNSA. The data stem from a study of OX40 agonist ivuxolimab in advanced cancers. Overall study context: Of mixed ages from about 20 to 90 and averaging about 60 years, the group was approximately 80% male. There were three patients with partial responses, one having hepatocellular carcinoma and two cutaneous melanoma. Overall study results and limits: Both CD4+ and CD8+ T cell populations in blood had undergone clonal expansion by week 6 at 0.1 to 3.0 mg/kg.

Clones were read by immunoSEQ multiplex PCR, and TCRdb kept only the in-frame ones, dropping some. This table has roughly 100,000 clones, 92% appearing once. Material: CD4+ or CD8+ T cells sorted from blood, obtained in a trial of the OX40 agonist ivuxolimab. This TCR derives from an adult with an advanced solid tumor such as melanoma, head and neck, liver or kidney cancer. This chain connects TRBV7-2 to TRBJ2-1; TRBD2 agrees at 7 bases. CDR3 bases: TGTGCCAGCAGCCCAGGACTAGGGTCGCAGTTCTTC. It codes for CASSPGLGSQFF.